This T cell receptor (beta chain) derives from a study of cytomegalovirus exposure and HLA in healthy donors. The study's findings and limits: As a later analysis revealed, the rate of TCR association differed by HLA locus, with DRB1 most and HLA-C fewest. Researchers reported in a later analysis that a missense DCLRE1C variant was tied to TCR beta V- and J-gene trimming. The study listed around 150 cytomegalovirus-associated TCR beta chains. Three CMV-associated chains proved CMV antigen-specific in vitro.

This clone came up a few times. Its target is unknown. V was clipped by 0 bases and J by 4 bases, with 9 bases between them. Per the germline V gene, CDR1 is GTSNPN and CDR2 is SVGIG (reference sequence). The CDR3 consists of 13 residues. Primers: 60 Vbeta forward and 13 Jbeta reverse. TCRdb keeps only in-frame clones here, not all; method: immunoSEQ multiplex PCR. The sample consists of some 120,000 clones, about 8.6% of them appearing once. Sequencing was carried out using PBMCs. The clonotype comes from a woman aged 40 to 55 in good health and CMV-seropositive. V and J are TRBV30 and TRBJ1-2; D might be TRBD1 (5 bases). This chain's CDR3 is CAWSVRGLYGYTF. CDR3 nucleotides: TGTGCCTGGAGTGTAAGGGGCCTCTATGGCTACACCTTC.